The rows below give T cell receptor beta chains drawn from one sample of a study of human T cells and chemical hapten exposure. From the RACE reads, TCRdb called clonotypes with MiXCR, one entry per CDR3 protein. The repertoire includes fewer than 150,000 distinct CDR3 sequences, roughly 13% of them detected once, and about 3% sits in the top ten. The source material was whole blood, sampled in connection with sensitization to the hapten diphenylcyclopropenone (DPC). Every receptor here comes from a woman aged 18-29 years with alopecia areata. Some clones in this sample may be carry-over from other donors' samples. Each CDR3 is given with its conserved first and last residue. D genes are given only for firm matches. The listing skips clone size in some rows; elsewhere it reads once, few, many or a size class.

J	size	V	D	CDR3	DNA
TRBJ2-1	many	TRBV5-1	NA	CASSLDAGGPGDEQFF	TGCGCCAGCAGTCTCGATGCCGGGGGGCCTGGGGATGAGCAGTTCTTC
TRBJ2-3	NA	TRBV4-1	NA	CASSHFGKDSTDTQYF	TGCGCCAGCAGCCATTTCGGGAAAGATTCGACAGATACGCAGTATTTT
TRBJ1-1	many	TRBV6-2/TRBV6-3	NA	CASLRVWGRGNPEAFF	TGTGCCAGCCTCCGGGTCTGGGGCAGGGGAAACCCTGAAGCTTTCTTT
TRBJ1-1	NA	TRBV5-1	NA	CASSLLLLSTEAFF	TGCGCCAGCAGCTTGCTCCTGCTTTCCACTGAAGCTTTCTTT
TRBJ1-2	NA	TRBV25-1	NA	CASSEQGPSGFPTHGYTF	TGTGCCAGCAGTGAACAGGGACCAAGCGGTTTCCCCACACATGGCTACACCTTC
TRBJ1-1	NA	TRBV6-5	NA	CASSYEGRSRGTEAFF	TGTGCCAGCAGTTACGAAGGGCGGAGCCGGGGCACTGAAGCTTTCTTT
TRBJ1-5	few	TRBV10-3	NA	CAISELIDNQPQHF	TGTGCCATCAGTGAGTTGATAGATAATCAGCCCCAGCATTTT
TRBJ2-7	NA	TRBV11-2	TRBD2	CASSPWTSGALYEQYF	TGTGCCAGCAGCCCCTGGACTAGCGGGGCTCTCTACGAGCAGTACTTC
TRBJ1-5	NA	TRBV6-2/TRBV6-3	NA	CASSRGAHNQPQHF	TGTGCCAGCAGCCGGGGGGCCCACAATCAGCCCCAGCATTTT
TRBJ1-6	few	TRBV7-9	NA	CAPDSNNSPLHF	TGTGCCCCAGACAGCAATAATTCACCCCTCCACTTT
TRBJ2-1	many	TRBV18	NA	CASSPWVLSSYNEQFF	TGTGCCAGCTCGCCCTGGGTCTTGAGCTCCTACAATGAGCAGTTCTTC
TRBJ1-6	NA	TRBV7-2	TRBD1	CASSSRRGTAPLHF	TGTGCCAGCAGCTCACGACGTGGGACAGCACCCCTCCACTTT
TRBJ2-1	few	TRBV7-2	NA	CASSPIGIRNNEQFF	TGTGCCAGCAGCCCAATTGGCATTCGCAACAATGAGCAGTTCTTC
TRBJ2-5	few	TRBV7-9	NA	CASSLENREETQYF	TGTGCCAGCAGCTTAGAGAACAGGGAAGAGACCCAGTACTTC
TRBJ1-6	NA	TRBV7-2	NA	CASSLSSSPSYNSPLHF	TGTGCCAGCAGCTTATCGTCCAGTCCCTCCTATAATTCACCCCTCCACTTT
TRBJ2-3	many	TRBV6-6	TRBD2	CASSYPGGAVGWSDTQYF	TGTGCCAGCAGTTACCCGGGGGGGGCCGTGGGGTGGTCAGATACGCAGTATTTT
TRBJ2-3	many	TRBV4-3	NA	CASSQRGDTQYF	TGCGCCAGCAGCCAAAGGGGAGATACGCAGTATTTT
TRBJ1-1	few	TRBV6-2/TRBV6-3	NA	CASSPPPRDIYLMNTEAFF	TGTGCCAGCAGCCCTCCCCCCCGGGACATCTACCTCATGAACACTGAAGCTTTCTTT
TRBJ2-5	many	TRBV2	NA	CASSERGLAQETQYF	TGTGCCAGCAGTGAAAGGGGTCTAGCCCAAGAGACCCAGTACTTC
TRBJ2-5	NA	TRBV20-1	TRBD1	CSATPGQDVKTQYF	TGCAGTGCTACACCGGGACAGGACGTGAAGACCCAGTACTTC
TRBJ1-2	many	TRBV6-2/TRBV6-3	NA	CASTEQGRYGYTF	TGTGCCAGCACGGAACAGGGTCGGTATGGCTACACCTTC
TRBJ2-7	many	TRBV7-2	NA	CASSLVSGPGVGEQYF	TGTGCCAGCAGCTTAGTCTCCGGCCCGGGTGTTGGGGAGCAGTACTTC
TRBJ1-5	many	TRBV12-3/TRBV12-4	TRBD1	CASSLGGQGNQPQHF	TGTGCCAGCAGTTTAGGGGGACAGGGCAATCAGCCCCAGCATTTT
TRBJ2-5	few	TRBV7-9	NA	CASSSLGYRETQYF	TGTGCCAGCAGTTCCCTTGGGTATCGGGAGACCCAGTACTTC
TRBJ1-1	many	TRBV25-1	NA	CASSFNTEAFF	TGTGCCAGCAGCTTCAACACTGAAGCTTTCTTT
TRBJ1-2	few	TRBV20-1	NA	CSARVTAYGYTF	TGCAGTGCTAGAGTTACCGCCTATGGCTACACCTTC
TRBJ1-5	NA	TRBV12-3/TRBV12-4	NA	CASSLAAGIGNQPQHF	TGTGCCAGCAGTTTAGCGGCAGGGATAGGCAATCAGCCCCAGCATTTT
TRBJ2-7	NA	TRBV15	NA	CATSRGARDYEQYF	TGTGCCACCAGCAGAGGCGCGCGGGACTACGAGCAGTACTTC
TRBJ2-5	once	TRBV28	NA	CASSPRTDQETQYF	TGTGCCAGCAGTCCCCGGACGGATCAAGAGACCCAGTACTTC
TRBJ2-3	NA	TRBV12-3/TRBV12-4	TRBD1	CASSLTGKRTDTQYF	TGTGCCAGCAGTTTGACAGGGAAGCGCACAGATACGCAGTATTTT
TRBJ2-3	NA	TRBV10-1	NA	CASAASTDTQYF	TGCGCCAGCGCGGCGTCCACAGATACGCAGTATTTT
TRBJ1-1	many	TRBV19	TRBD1	CARTEGAGILGPEAFF	TGTGCCAGAACAGAGGGGGCAGGTATTCTGGGACCTGAAGCTTTCTTT
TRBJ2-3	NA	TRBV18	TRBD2	CASSRGTSGATDTQYF	TGTGCCAGCTCAAGAGGGACTAGCGGGGCAACAGATACGCAGTATTTT
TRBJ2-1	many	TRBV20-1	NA	CSARRSSVDNEQFF	TGCAGTGCCAGGAGGTCTAGCGTCGACAATGAGCAGTTCTTC
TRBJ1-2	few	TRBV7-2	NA	CASSFGTNYGYTF	TGTGCCAGCAGCTTCGGAACTAACTATGGCTACACCTTC
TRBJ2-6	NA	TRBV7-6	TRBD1	CTSSLGDSFSGANVLTF	TGTACCAGCAGCTTAGGGGACAGCTTCTCTGGGGCCAACGTCCTGACTTTC
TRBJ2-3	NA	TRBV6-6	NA	CASSQMGRSTDTQYF	TGTGCCAGCAGTCAAATGGGGAGATCCACAGATACGCAGTATTTT
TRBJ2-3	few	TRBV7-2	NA	CASSLARDTQYF	TGTGCCAGCAGCTTAGCGCGAGATACGCAGTATTTT
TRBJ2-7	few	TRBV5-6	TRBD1	CASSLVGTGSDEQYF	TGTGCCAGCAGCTTGGTCGGGACAGGGTCTGACGAGCAGTACTTC
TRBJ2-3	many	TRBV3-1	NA	CASSQDGLGTDTQYF	TGTGCCAGCAGCCAAGACGGGTTGGGCACAGATACGCAGTATTTT